A single sample is the source of the 23 T cell receptor beta chains below, sequenced in a study of blood T cell repertoires in COVID-19. The assay was immunoSEQ multiplex PCR, and TCRdb's table has in-frame clones only and misses some. The sample carries 240,000 or so clones, 80% to 90% recorded once. Sequencing was done on a sample of peripheral blood. The receptor set was obtained from a man aged 55 to 70 with acute or convalescent COVID-19.

The V call is TRBV19, the J call TRBJ2-3; 9 bases are shared with TRBD2. V lost 5 bases and J lost 7; bases outside the gene matches: 13. This CDR3 is built from 16 residues. The germline CDR1 and CDR2 sequences are LNHDA and SQIVND (reference sequence). Here the CDR3 DNA reads TGTGCCAGTAGTGCTCGGAGTAGCGGGAGTAGTAATACGCAGTATTTT. It is translated as CASSARSSGSSNTQYF.

This clone was found once. This sequence joins TRBV7-2 and TRBJ1-1; D is possibly TRBD1 (5 bases). Looked up from germline, CDR1 is SGHTA and CDR2 is FQGNSA. CDR3 length equals 12 residues. Deletions cut 4 bases from V and 7 bases from J, with 10 bases between. The CDR3 loop is CASSSQGSEAFF. The CDR3 DNA sequence: TGTGCCAGCAGCTCCCAGGGAAGTGAAGCTTTCTTT.

The chain employs TRBV9 and TRBJ1-1; 7 positions match TRBD1. V was pared by 4 bases and J by 3 bases, with 3 bases of the junction left unmatched. Germline V gene lookup returns CDR1 SGDLS and CDR2 YYNGEE. This CDR3 has 13 residues. The CDR3 sequence is CASSSRGDTEAFF. The CDR3 DNA sequence: TGTGCCAGCAGCTCCAGGGGGGACACTGAAGCTTTCTTT.

The chain is built from TRBV28 and TRBJ1-1, with no clear D. V was clipped by 7 bases and J by 0 bases, with 15 bases between them. This CDR3 contains 15 residues. Germline CDR1 and CDR2: MDHEN and SYDVKM. The CDR3 DNA is TGTGCCAGCACCAAAAGAGGAGGGATGAACACTGAAGCTTTCTTT. As protein: CASTKRGGMNTEAFF.

Only a few counts were recorded for this clone. The rearrangement joins TRBV27 to TRBJ1-2; D not resolved. The V end was cut by 2 bases, the J end by 1 base, with 8 bases between. Germline assignment: CDR1 MNHEY and CDR2 SMNVEV (reference sequence). The length of the CDR3 is 14 residues. The CDR3 here is CASSLPNYNYGYTF. The CDR3 nucleotides read TGTGCCAGCAGTTTACCAAACTATAACTATGGCTACACCTTC.

This clone was observed once. V usage is TRBV5-1 and J usage is TRBJ1-2; D is perhaps TRBD1 (5 bases). The CDR3 extends over 14 amino acids. Germline V gene data show CDR1 as SGHRS and CDR2 as YFSETQ. The V end was cut by 7 bases, the J end by 4 bases, with 17 bases between. CDR3 sequence: CASQGTGDSYGYTF. CDR3 sequence (DNA): TGCGCCAGCCAGGGTACAGGAGACTCCTATGGCTACACCTTC.

This chain uses TRBV5-6 with TRBJ1-4; 7 bases align to TRBD1. Germline V lookup: CDR1 SGHDT, CDR2 YYEEEE. The CDR3 loop spans 14 amino acids. The J segment lost 8 bases and the V segment lost 2 bases, leaving 6 bases of the junction unmatched. CDR3 sequence reads: CASSFATGYEKLFF. CDR3 nucleotides: TGTGCCAGCAGCTTCGCGACAGGGTACGAAAAACTGTTTTTT.

The chain joins TRBV3-1 (or the pseudogene TRBV3-2) to TRBJ2-1; 14 positions match TRBD2. Germline assignment: CDR1 LGHDT and CDR2 YNNKEL (reference sequence). The CDR3 sequence is 18 residues long. After removal of 0 bases from V and 10 bases from J, the junction contained 11 bases not matched to a gene. The CDR3 here is CASSQDATGTSGSVEQFF. The DNA of the CDR3 is TGTGCCAGCAGCCAAGACGCAACCGGGACTAGCGGGAGTGTGGAGCAGTTCTTC.

The chain carries TRBV7-3 and TRBJ1-1, with 7 bases aligning to TRBD1. Unmatched junction bases numbered 6, after V lost 5 bases and J lost 0 bases. CDR1 and CDR2 (germline): SGHTA, FQGTGA. The CDR3 has 15 amino acids. The CDR3 coding sequence is TGTGCCAGCAGCGTCCACGGGACAGTGAACACTGAAGCTTTCTTT. Protein sequence: CASSVHGTVNTEAFF.

The gene calls are TRBV7-3 and TRBJ2-4, with TRBD2 matching over 11 bases. Germline V gene sequence: CDR1 SGHTA, CDR2 FQGTGA. The V and J ends lost 5 bases and 7 bases, in that order; junction bases with no gene match: 4. The CDR3 has 14 residues. For the CDR3, the DNA is TGTGCCAGCAGCCCGGGACTAGCGGCCAACATTCAGTACTTC. Translated, it gives CASSPGLAANIQYF.

The genes are TRBV6-6 and TRBJ1-1; possibly TRBD1 for D (5 bases). Trimming removed 5 bases from V and 4 bases from J, with 20 bases in between. The CDR3 has 16 residues. Germline values: CDR1 MNHNY, CDR2 SVGAGI (reference sequence). The CDR3 DNA is TGTGCCAGCAGTAACCCGAAGGGGACGGAGGGCACTGAAGCTTTCTTT. Its protein product is CASSNPKGTEGTEAFF.

The chain couples TRBV18 to TRBJ1-2; possibly TRBD1 for D (6 bases). Germline V gives CDR1 KGHSH, CDR2 LQKENI. V was pared by 3 bases and J by 0 bases, with 11 bases between. This CDR3 comprises 15 residues. The CDR3 spells CASSPDSQTNYGYTF. The CDR3 bases are TGTGCCAGCTCACCGGACAGTCAAACTAACTATGGCTACACCTTC.

About this clone itself: Mismatch with germline at one junction end may stem from a read error. Other nucleotide sequences from this sample produce the same CDR3. The rearrangement links TRBV6-2 or TRBV6-3 to TRBJ1-5, with TRBD1 matching over 11 bases. Germline V gene sequence: CDR1 MNHEY, CDR2 SVGEGT. This CDR3 is built from 15 residues. The CDR3 reads CASSYSGQGEQPQHF. CDR3 coding DNA: TGTGCCAGCAGCTACTCGGGACAGGGGGAACAGCCCCAGCATTTT.

The gene calls are TRBV9 and TRBJ2-1; D gene unclear. The V gene lost 0 bases and the J gene lost 9 bases, with 13 bases spanning the gap. CDR1 is SGDLS and CDR2 is YYNGEE in the germline V gene. CDR3 size: 14 residues. The CDR3 DNA is TGTGCCAGCAGCGTAGTTAACGGAGCCAGTGAGCAGTTCTTC. It translates to CASSVVNGASEQFF.

This clone came up once. The rearrangement joins TRBV19 to TRBJ2-3; D is ambiguous. V lost 6 bases to trimming and J lost 1 base, with 11 bases between them. The CDR3 contains 14 residues. The germline CDR1 and CDR2 sequences are LNHDA and SQIVND (reference sequence). CDR3 sequence reads: CASRARLRTDTQYF. Written as DNA, the CDR3 is TGTGCCAGTAGGGCCAGATTGCGCACAGATACGCAGTATTTT.

The genes are TRBV24-1 and TRBJ1-2, with 9 bases identical to TRBD1. Germline V gives CDR1 KGHDR, CDR2 SFDVKD. This CDR3 has 14 amino acids. With V trimmed by 3 bases and J by 8 bases, 6 bases remained unmatched. The CDR3 DNA reads TGTGCCACCAGTGATGCCGGGACAGGGCAGGGCTACACCTTC. This encodes CATSDAGTGQGYTF.

The rearrangement links TRBV19 to TRBJ1-1; tentative D call: TRBD1 (5 bases). CDR3 size: 14 residues. Germline values: CDR1 LNHDA, CDR2 SQIVND (reference sequence). V lost 6 bases and J lost 0, with 11 bases in between. CDR3 in amino acids: CASSATVLNTEAFF. The CDR3 nucleotides read TGTGCCAGTAGCGCGACAGTTCTGAACACTGAAGCTTTCTTT.

The chain couples TRBV30 to TRBJ1-5, with TRBD1 as a possible D gene (5 bases). This CDR3 contains 14 residues. The ends were cut back, 2 bases at V and 6 bases at J, with 14 bases in the middle. The germline CDR1 and CDR2 sequences are GTSNPN and SVGIG (reference sequence). CDR3 amino acids: CAWSPGEGIQPQHF. The CDR3 DNA follows: TGTGCCTGGAGTCCGGGGGAAGGAATTCAGCCCCAGCATTTT.

The rearrangement joins TRBV6-4 to TRBJ1-2; D is unresolved. In germline, CDR1 is MRHNA, CDR2 SNTAGT. V shed 3 bases and J shed 9 bases, with 17 bases lying between them. The CDR3 contains 14 residues. The CDR3 DNA reads as TGTGCCAGCAGTGAGGAGGCTACCCTATCGAGCTACACCTTC. This translates into CASSEEATLSSYTF.

The chain combines TRBV11-2 with TRBJ2-1; 7 bases fit TRBD2. This CDR3 has 15 amino acids. V shed 5 bases, J shed 10 bases, and the junction held 14 bases outside the gene matches. Germline V gene lookup returns CDR1 SGHAT and CDR2 FQNNGV. CDR3 in DNA: TGTGCCAGCAGCCAGAGGCGTCGGGGGAGGGGAGAGCAGTTCTTC. Translated: CASSQRRRGRGEQFF. The full variable domain, in which reference TRBV11-2 and TRBJ2-1 provide the parts outside the CDR3, is EAGVAQSPRYKIIEKRQSVAFWCNPISGHATLYWYQQILGQGPKLLIQFQNNGVVDDSQLPKDRFSAERLKGVDSTLKIQPAKLEDSAVYLCASSQRRRGRGEQFFGPGTRLTVL.

The gene calls are TRBV7-9 and TRBJ1-1; D is ambiguous. Germline V CDR1 and CDR2: SEHNR, FQNEAQ (reference sequence). V was shortened by 3 bases and J by 4 bases, with 12 bases between the two germline ends. The CDR3 loop spans 14 amino acids. The CDR3 DNA reads as TGTGCCAGCAGCTTGAACAGTTTGGGCACTGAAGCTTTCTTT. This codes for CASSLNSLGTEAFF. Full variable domain (rest looked up from reference TRBV7-9 and TRBJ1-1): DTGVSQNPRHKITKRGQNVTFRCDPISEHNRLYWYRQTLGQGPEFLTYFQNEAQLEKSRLLSDRFSAERPKGSFSTLEIQRTEQGDSAMYLCASSLNSLGTEAFFGQGTRLTVV.

This chain links TRBV28 with TRBJ1-2; possibly TRBD1 for D (5 bases). The germline V gene has CDR1 MDHEN and CDR2 SYDVKM. Trimming stripped 2 bases from V and 8 bases from J, with 12 bases between. The CDR3 spans 13 residues. CDR3 residues: CASSLPARGGYTF. Here the CDR3 DNA reads TGTGCCAGCAGTTTACCGGCTCGGGGGGGCTACACCTTC.

This clone was counted a single time. The chain couples TRBV7-2 to TRBJ1-1, with 10 positions matching TRBD1. CDR1 and CDR2 (germline): SGHTA, FQGNSA. CDR3 size: 16 residues. The V and J ends lost 1 base and 0 bases, in that order; junction bases with no gene match: 2. The CDR3 nucleotides are TGTGCCAGCAGCTTAGAGACAGGGGGCATGAACACTGAAGCTTTCTTT. Translating gives CASSLETGGMNTEAFF.